The clone carrying this T cell receptor (beta chain) came up a few times. A single base separates this from a much larger clone, so it may be a read error. This record belongs to a study of T-cell reconstitution after alpha-beta-depleted transplantation in children. Unique molecular identifiers were incorporated during preparation of the TCRbeta library. TCRdb reanalysed the PCR reads using MiXCR and keeps one entry per CDR3 protein. Found here are fewer than 700,000 distinct CDR3 sequences, approximately 12% of them singletons; the top ten hold about 2.2%. The length of the CDR3 is 13 residues. Per the germline V gene, CDR1 is DFQATT and CDR2 is SNEGSKA (reference sequence). With V trimmed by 5 bases and J by 5 bases, 2 bases remained unmatched.

V and J are TRBV20-1 and TRBJ2-3; 12 bases match TRBD2. This TCR was recovered from a male patient aged 5 to 17 who had a stem cell transplant for acute myeloid leukemia, so the T cells may come from the graft donor. The sequences come from PBMCs, mostly from graft donor cells, collected 360 days after TCRalphabeta/CD19-depleted stem cell transplant. CDR3 nucleotide sequence: TGCAGTGCTGTGACTAGCGGGAGAGATACGCAGTATTTT. This encodes CSAVTSGRDTQYF.